Each of the 3 T cell receptor beta chains below was sequenced from the same sample in a study of T-cell memory formation after mild COVID-19. TCRdb redid the calling of the 5' RACE reads with MiXCR, one entry per CDR3 protein. The data contain a few hundred thousand distinct CDR3 sequences, under 30% of them singletons. Sample: PBMCs or a T cell subset sorted from them (not recorded which). Receptors were obtained from an adult woman who had mild COVID-19 (a few samples of this study predate the infection). Cell type and time point are not known.

The table lists this clonotype with a few counts. The rearrangement joins TRBV6-1 to TRBJ2-7; D gene uncertain. This CDR3 contains 14 residues. Germline CDR1 MNHNS, CDR2 SASEGT. Trimming pared 2 bases from V and 3 bases from J, leaving 11 bases between. The CDR3 bases are TGTGCCAGCAGTGAACGTCACCCCTTCTACGAGCAGTACTTC. This sequence encodes CASSERHPFYEQYF.

This clonotype was found once. In DNA form, the CDR3 reads TGTGCCAGCAGCCGGAATCGGGGGACCCCCTCCTACGAGCAGTACTTC. The encoded protein is CASSRNRGTPSYEQYF. This sequence joins TRBV7-2 and TRBJ2-7; tentatively, D is TRBD2 (6 bases). The CDR3 is 16 residues long. V was clipped by 5 bases and J by 0 bases, with 17 bases between them. CDR1 and CDR2 (germline): SGHTA, FQGNSA.

The chain uses TRBV7-9 and TRBJ1-1; possible D gene TRBD1, 5 bases. The CDR3 sequence is 15 residues long. The germline V gene encodes CDR1 SEHNR and CDR2 FQNEAQ (reference sequence). With 4 bases removed from V and 3 bases from J, the gap between germline ends came to 15 bases. The CDR3 nucleotides read TGTGCCAGCAGCTCCCGCCGGGGAGGGGACACTGAAGCTTTCTTT. It codes for CASSSRRGGDTEAFF.